The T cell receptor (beta chain) under discussion was sequenced for a study of molecular identifiers for immune sequencing clone quantification. TCRdb re-called the PCR reads with MiXCR, one entry per CDR3 protein. The sample contains 80,000 to 100,000 distinct CDR3 sequences, 24% of which appear only once. Isolation of naive CD8 T cells was achieved by sorting on a CD8+CD4-CCR7+CD45RA+ phenotype. This clonotype was seen ten or more times. What it binds is not known. General study findings and limits: Effector cells kept over 99% of their molecules in clones above 20 RNA copies, while naive cells kept under 1% there. Reports indicate spiked Jurkat TCR RNA from one cell could be found among roughly 980,000 naive cells.

V lost 5 bases to trimming and J lost 0 bases, with 5 bases between them. Germline lookup yields CDR1 MNHEY and CDR2 SMNVEV (reference sequence). There are 12 residues in the CDR3. The source is a human donor in good health. Some libraries in this study had Jurkat cell RNA spiked in. J is TRBJ2-7 and V is TRBV27; D is undetermined. The source material was naive CD8+ T cells from blood, with Jurkat cell RNA spiked in. The subset here: FACS-sorted CD8+CD4-CCR7+CD45RA+ naive T cells. The CDR3 DNA reads TGTGCCAGCAGTACCAGCTCCTACGAGCAGTACTTC. Its translation: CASSTSSYEQYF.